These 6 T cell receptor beta chains came from one sample sequenced in a study of T cell repertoires in cytomegalovirus infection. TCRdb itself ran the reads through MiXCR, one entry per CDR3 protein. The table lists hundreds of thousands of distinct CDR3 sequences, less than 20% of them singletons. Input material: PBMCs. The receptors shown here come from a human donor in good health (CMV status not recorded). Some clones in this sample may be carry-over from other donors' samples.

This clonotype was seen a handful of times. In DNA, the CDR3 is TGTGCCAGCAGCATCCGGACAAACCGACATGGCTACACCTTC. Its translation is CASSIRTNRHGYTF. The chain couples TRBV7-2 to TRBJ1-2, with a possible D match to TRBD1 (5 bases). The germline CDR1 and CDR2 sequences are SGHTA and FQGNSA. V was cut by 5 bases and J by 6 bases, with 16 bases left in between. The CDR3 covers 14 residues.

The gene calls are TRBV27 and TRBJ2-1, with TRBD1 matching 7 bases. V lost 6 bases to trimming and J lost 2 bases; unmatched junction nucleotides: 7. The germline gives CDR1 MNHEY, CDR2 SMNVEV (reference sequence). There are 15 residues in the CDR3. The CDR3 spells CASRADRATYNEQFF. CDR3 sequence (DNA): TGTGCCAGCAGGGCAGACAGGGCTACCTACAATGAGCAGTTCTTC.

J is TRBJ2-3 and V is TRBV5-1, with 7 positions matching TRBD1. V lost 2 bases, J lost 5 bases, and 5 bases stayed unmatched. Germline V gene data show CDR1 as SGHRS and CDR2 as YFSETQ. The CDR3 runs to 14 residues. The CDR3 coding sequence is TGCGCCAGCAGCTTCACAGGGGTTGGAGATACGCAGTATTTT. It is translated as CASSFTGVGDTQYF.

This chain uses TRBV12-3 or TRBV12-4 with TRBJ2-3, with 12 positions matching TRBD2. Unmatched junction bases numbered 12, after V lost 5 bases and J lost 9 bases. This CDR3 region has 16 residues. As DNA, the CDR3 is TGTGCCAGCAGTCTCCCTCTAGCGGGAGGGCGTCCGACGCAGTATTTT. This gives the protein CASSLPLAGGRPTQYF.

The chain is built from TRBV5-1 and TRBJ2-3; D not certain. The germline V gene encodes CDR1 SGHRS and CDR2 YFSETQ. Trimming took 2 bases from V and 6 from J, leaving 4 bases between them. The CDR3 loop spans 11 amino acids. The CDR3 region is CASSFMDTQYF. The DNA of the CDR3 is TGCGCCAGCAGCTTCATGGATACGCAGTATTTT.

This clonotype was observed a handful of times. This sequence joins TRBV9 and TRBJ2-1; 7 nucleotides agree with TRBD2. With V trimmed by 2 bases and J by 4 bases, 6 bases remained unmatched. The CDR3 length is 15 residues. Germline assignment: CDR1 SGDLS and CDR2 YYNGEE. CDR3 sequence: CASSVGAGLYNEQFF. The CDR3 coding sequence is TGTGCCAGCAGCGTGGGAGCGGGACTGTACAATGAGCAGTTCTTC.